One and the same sample provided the 30 T cell receptor beta chains below, sequenced in a study of control samples from healthy donors and cancer patients. Measured with immunoSEQ multiplex PCR; TCRdb has only the in-frame clones, and not every one. The table includes tens of thousands of clones, 91% detected once. Input material: blood. These receptor sequences come from a man aged 45-65 years in good health.

V gene TRBV27 combines with J gene TRBJ2-7; no reliable D call. The CDR3 extends over 12 amino acids. Germline loops: CDR1 MNHEY, CDR2 SMNVEV (reference sequence). V lost 2 bases, J lost 4 bases, and 6 bases lay in between. The CDR3 sequence is CASSLKGYEQYF. CDR3 in DNA: TGTGCCAGCAGTTTAAAGGGATACGAGCAGTACTTC.

The chain links TRBV7-2 to TRBJ2-7; TRBD1 might be the D (8 bases). This CDR3 region has 14 residues. Deletions cut 3 bases from V and 6 bases from J, with 15 bases between. CDR1 is SGHTA, CDR2 FQGNSA, per germline. In DNA form, the CDR3 reads TGTGCCAGCAGCTTTCTGACAGGGGAGGGCGAGCAGTACTTC. Encoded protein: CASSFLTGEGEQYF.

The V call is TRBV27, the J call TRBJ1-5, with D possibly being TRBD1 (5 bases). Trimming cost V 3 bases and J 5 bases, with 17 bases left between them. This CDR3 is 16 amino acids long. The V gene's germline CDR1 is MNHEY and CDR2 SMNVEV (reference sequence). The CDR3 bases are TGTGCCAGCAGTTTCTGGGGCAGGGACCCGTATCAGCCCCAGCATTTT. It codes for CASSFWGRDPYQPQHF.

The V gene is TRBV10-1, the J gene TRBJ1-3; perhaps TRBD1 as D (5 bases). The CDR3 is made up of 10 amino acids. V was shortened by 8 bases and J by 11 bases, with 10 bases between the two germline ends. CDR1 and CDR2 (germline): WNHNN, SYGVQD (reference sequence). CDR3 residues: CASAGSPIYF. The DNA for the CDR3 is TGCGCCAGCGCAGGGAGCCCCATATATTTT.

The chain combines TRBV30 with TRBJ1-2; TRBD1 is a possible D gene (5 bases). The V gene's germline CDR1 is GTSNPN and CDR2 SVGIG (reference sequence). V lost 0 bases and J lost 6, with 14 bases in between. The CDR3 has 14 amino acids. In nucleotides, the CDR3 is TGTGCCTGGAGTGTAGGGGTATTAAGGGATGGCTACACCTTC. Amino acids: CAWSVGVLRDGYTF.

The gene calls are TRBV29-1 and TRBJ1-1; D gene uncertain. The germline V and J ends were trimmed by 6 bases and 1 base, with 6 bases remaining between them. The CDR3 loop spans 11 amino acids. Per germline, CDR1 SQVTM and CDR2 ANQGSEA. CDR3 loop: CSVTENTEAFF. The CDR3 bases are TGCAGCGTCACGGAGAACACTGAAGCTTTCTTT.

This clone is classed as medium-sized (0.01 to 0.1%). The V gene is TRBV6-5, the J gene TRBJ1-6; the D gene is possibly TRBD1 (5 bases). Per germline, CDR1 MNHEY and CDR2 SVGAGI. The CDR3 consists of 16 residues. Between the trimmed V and J ends, which lost 4 bases and 4 bases, there was a span of 14 bases. The CDR3 sequence: CASSWTPSLYNSPLHF. DNA for the CDR3: TGTGCCAGCAGTTGGACACCCTCTTTATATAATTCACCCCTCCACTTT.

The chain joins TRBV3-1 (or the pseudogene TRBV3-2) to TRBJ2-1, with D possibly TRBD1 on 6 matching bases. Germline-derived CDR1 and CDR2 are LGHDT and YNNKEL (reference sequence). The germline V and J ends were trimmed by 1 base and 9 bases, with 16 bases remaining between them. The CDR3 contains 15 residues. CDR3 amino acids: CASSQARAARGEQFF. CDR3 DNA sequence: TGTGCCAGCAGCCAAGCCAGGGCGGCCAGGGGTGAGCAGTTCTTC.

The rearrangement uses TRBV5-1 and TRBJ1-6; D is undetermined. V gave up 5 bases and J gave up 0 bases, with 12 bases separating them. CDR3 size: 16 residues. Germline lookup yields CDR1 SGHRS and CDR2 YFSETQ. The CDR3 protein is CASSREGSSYNSPLHF. The CDR3 nucleotides read TGCGCCAGCAGTCGTGAAGGAAGCTCCTATAATTCACCCCTCCACTTT.

This clone was counted a single time. J is TRBJ1-1 and V is TRBV4-2; D is unresolved. The V end was cut by 1 base, the J end by 0 bases, with 3 bases between. Germline V lookup: CDR1 LGHNA, CDR2 YNFKEQ. This CDR3 is built from 13 residues. The CDR3, as DNA: TGTGCCAGCAGCCAAGCGGTGAACACTGAAGCTTTCTTT. This gives the protein CASSQAVNTEAFF.

The chain carries TRBV7-2 and TRBJ1-4, with TRBD1 identical over 9 bases. The germline gives CDR1 SGHTA, CDR2 FQGNSA. V dropped 5 bases and J dropped 8; count of bases not matched to a gene: 6. CDR3 length: 14 residues. The CDR3 is CASSPTGGKEKLFF. The CDR3 DNA sequence: TGTGCCAGCAGCCCGACAGGGGGAAAGGAAAAACTGTTTTTT.

Here the CDR3 reads CASSLDTSGGPTDTQYF. The DNA of the CDR3 is TGCGCCAGCAGCTTAGATACTAGCGGGGGGCCCACAGATACGCAGTATTTT. The chain recombines TRBV5-1 with TRBJ2-3; 12 bases map to TRBD2. The CDR3 runs to 17 residues. J lost 2 bases, V lost 2 bases, and 6 bases had no gene match. Germline lookup yields CDR1 SGHRS and CDR2 YFSETQ.

The V call is TRBV18, the J call TRBJ2-7; maybe TRBD2 (6 bases). Germline V CDR1 and CDR2: KGHSH, LQKENI. The germline V and J ends were trimmed by 2 bases and 2 bases, with 19 bases remaining between them. The CDR3 is 17 residues long. CDR3 DNA: TGTGCCAGCTCACCATGGAGTGGGGGGTCCCCTACCTACGAGCAGTACTTC. Its translation is CASSPWSGGSPTYEQYF.

The chain employs TRBV5-6 and TRBJ1-1; tentatively, D is TRBD1 (5 bases). V was clipped by 0 bases and J by 6 bases, with 12 bases between them. Germline V gene data show CDR1 as SGHDT and CDR2 as YYEEEE. The CDR3 runs 14 residues. CDR3 amino acids: CASSLGAGRSEAFF. Written as DNA, the CDR3 is TGTGCCAGCAGCTTGGGGGCAGGGAGGTCTGAAGCTTTCTTT.

This clone was recorded a few times. The V gene is TRBV5-4, the J gene TRBJ1-2; D is unclear. The V end was cut by 0 bases, the J end by 7 bases, with 4 bases between. The CDR3 spans 11 residues. Germline assignment: CDR1 SGHNT and CDR2 YYREEE (reference sequence). The DNA of the CDR3 is TGTGCCAGCAGCTTGGCGGGTGGCTACACCTTC. It codes for CASSLAGGYTF. Full variable domain (remainder filled in from reference TRBV5-4 and TRBJ1-2): ETGVTQSPTHLIKTRGQQVTLRCSSQSGHNTVSWYQQALGQGPQFIFQYYREEENGRGNFPPRFSGLQFPNYSSELNVNALELDDSALYLCASSLAGGYTFGSGTRLTVV.

The chain has TRBV6-5 and TRBJ2-1; D gene unclear. The V end was cut by 6 bases, the J end by 7 bases, with 7 bases between. This CDR3 has 11 amino acids. In germline, CDR1 is MNHEY, CDR2 SVGAGI. CDR3 protein: CASSNMNEQFF. The CDR3, as DNA: TGTGCCAGCAGCAATATGAATGAGCAGTTCTTC.

The CDR3 DNA reads as TGCAGTGCTAGAGGGCCCGGAGAAGCTTTCTTT. Residues: CSARGPGEAFF. V and J are TRBV20-1 and TRBJ1-1, with no clear D. Germline CDR1 and CDR2: DFQATT and SNEGSKA (reference sequence). This CDR3 contains 11 residues. Between the trimmed V and J ends, which lost 1 base and 8 bases, there was a span of 8 bases.

This clone appeared once. The chain recombines TRBV7-6 with TRBJ1-2, with D unresolved. In germline, CDR1 is SGHVS, CDR2 FNYEAQ. V dropped 5 bases and J dropped 6 bases, with 10 bases sitting between them. This CDR3 is built from 12 residues. CDR3 region: CASSQGRDGYTF. The DNA of the CDR3 is TGTGCCAGCAGCCAAGGGCGGGATGGCTACACCTTC.

The V call is TRBV18, the J call TRBJ1-2; TRBD1 might be the D (5 bases). V was trimmed by 6 bases and J by 3 bases, leaving 17 bases between them. This CDR3 is built from 15 residues. The germline CDR1 and CDR2 sequences are KGHSH and LQKENI. The CDR3 is CASSFPGAQDYGYTF. The CDR3, as DNA: TGTGCCAGCTCCTTCCCCGGGGCCCAGGACTATGGCTACACCTTC.

The V call is TRBV21-1, the J call TRBJ2-5; the listed D gene, TRBD2, was not tested against the DNA. TRBV21-1 has pseudogene status. CDR3 length equals 15 residues. DNA of the CDR3: TGTGCCAGCAGCAAAGGGTTAGCGGCACAAGAGACCCAGTACTTC. This sequence encodes CASSKGLAAQETQYF.

The chain is built from TRBV7-9 and TRBJ1-1; D call uncertain. The V and J ends lost 6 bases and 0 bases respectively, with 8 bases between them. This CDR3 is built from 13 residues. Per the germline V gene, CDR1 is SEHNR and CDR2 is FQNEAQ (reference sequence). The CDR3 reads CASRGNLNTEAFF. The CDR3 coding sequence is TGTGCCAGCAGAGGTAATCTGAACACTGAAGCTTTCTTT.

The chain has TRBV18 and TRBJ2-1, with a possible D match to TRBD2 (7 bases). Between the trimmed V and J ends, which lost 3 bases and 7 bases, there was a span of 13 bases. In germline, CDR1 is KGHSH, CDR2 LQKENI. The CDR3 loop spans 14 amino acids. CDR3 loop: CASSPVGGPNEQFF. The CDR3 nucleotides are TGTGCCAGCTCACCTGTGGGGGGGCCAAATGAGCAGTTCTTC.

Turning to this clone: One end of the junction varies from germline; a read error may be responsible. The gene calls are TRBV12-3 or TRBV12-4 and TRBJ2-2; 8 bases match TRBD2. The CDR3 runs to 12 residues. The CDR3 is CASSLDRGGGLF. CDR3 bases: TGTGCCAGCAGTCTCGATCGGGGGGGTGGGCTTTTT.

V usage is TRBV20-1 and J usage is TRBJ1-4; D is undetermined. The CDR3 is 13 amino acids. The germline V and J ends were trimmed by 3 bases and 7 bases, with 12 bases remaining between them. Germline V gene sequence: CDR1 DFQATT, CDR2 SNEGSKA (reference sequence). In DNA form, the CDR3 reads TGCAGTGCTAGTCAGGTACAGCGTGAAAAACTGTTTTTT. Protein sequence: CSASQVQREKLFF.

The rearrangement uses TRBV9 and TRBJ1-1, with D maybe TRBD1 (5 bases). The CDR3 totals 14 residues. Trimming took 4 bases from V and 0 from J, leaving 10 bases between them. The V gene's germline CDR1 is SGDLS and CDR2 YYNGEE. CDR3 in DNA: TGTGCCAGCAGCTTAGACAGTCTGAACACTGAAGCTTTCTTT. Its translation is CASSLDSLNTEAFF.

This clone was observed a single time. The rearrangement uses TRBV12-3 or TRBV12-4 and TRBJ2-2; possibly TRBD2 for D (5 bases). The CDR3 has 13 residues. The V end was cut by 2 bases, the J end by 6 bases, with 7 bases between. The CDR3 nucleotides are TGTGCCAGCAGTTTACGGGGATCCGGGGAGCTGTTTTTT. Its protein product is CASSLRGSGELFF.

The V gene is TRBV5-6, the J gene TRBJ1-2; D perhaps matches TRBD1 (6 bases). This CDR3 has 16 residues. Germline V gene sequence: CDR1 SGHDT, CDR2 YYEEEE. V dropped 4 bases and J dropped 3 bases, with 19 bases sitting between them. In nucleotides, the CDR3 is TGTGCCAGCAGCATTGGTGTCGGGGGCGCGGACTATGGCTACACCTTC. It codes for CASSIGVGGADYGYTF. Combining the CDR3 with reference TRBV5-6 and TRBJ1-2 gives the whole variable domain DAGVTQSPTHLIKTRGQQVTLRCSPKSGHDTVSWYQQALGQGPQFIFQYYEEEERQRGNFPDRFSGHQFPNYSSELNVNALLLGDSALYLCASSIGVGGADYGYTFGSGTRLTVV.

The chain combines TRBV7-6 with TRBJ2-2; the D gene is possibly TRBD2 (7 bases). The CDR3 runs to 15 residues. Germline V gene lookup returns CDR1 SGHVS and CDR2 FNYEAQ. The V end lost 2 bases, the J end lost 1 base, and 8 bases lay between the germline ends. The chain's CDR3 is CASSLRGGNTGELFF. CDR3 sequence (DNA): TGTGCCAGCAGCTTAAGGGGGGGGAACACCGGGGAGCTGTTTTTT.

As for this clone: At one end, the junction sequence differs from germline, possibly due to a read error. The gene calls are TRBV7-8 and TRBJ2-7; no clear D. The CDR3 runs 14 residues. Germline assignment: CDR1 SGHVS and CDR2 FQNEAQ. DNA for the CDR3: TGTGCCGGCAGCTTTGACGAGACGCGCAGCGAGCAGTACTTC. Amino acid sequence: CAGSFDETRSEQYF.

The DNA of the CDR3 is TGTGCCAGCAGCGGCCCAGGGGCGAACACCGGGGAGCTGTTTTTT. Translated, it gives CASSGPGANTGELFF. The genes are TRBV11-1 and TRBJ2-2, with D possibly being TRBD1 (6 bases). Germline values: CDR1 SGHAT, CDR2 FQDESV (reference sequence). The V gene lost 5 bases and the J gene lost 0 bases, with 10 bases spanning the gap. This CDR3 has 15 amino acids.